Below, 25 T cell receptor beta chains from the same sample are listed, as sequenced in a study of PD-1 blockade in classical Hodgkin lymphoma. There was relapse after autologous stem cell transplantation in every patient, and there was variation in brentuximab vedotin exposure. Assay used: immunoSEQ multiplex PCR; TCRdb lists only in-frame clones, some missing. This sample has 40,000 to 65,000 clones, with about 84% found just once. Specimen: peripheral blood mononuclear cells (PBMCs), collected at baseline. The receptor source for this set is a human donor with classical Hodgkin lymphoma.

The table lists this clone with a few counts. The chain has TRBV19 and TRBJ2-2; D perhaps matches TRBD2 (6 bases). The CDR3 is made up of 12 amino acids. V was trimmed by 3 bases and J by 7 bases, leaving 6 bases between them. Germline lookup yields CDR1 LNHDA and CDR2 SQIVND (reference sequence). The CDR3 DNA reads TGTGCCAGTAGTATGCGGGACGGGGAGCTGTTTTTT. Its protein product is CASSMRDGELFF.

This clone was seen only a few times. The rearrangement joins TRBV7-9 to TRBJ1-3; D is unresolved. The V gene's germline CDR1 is SEHNR and CDR2 FQNEAQ (reference sequence). The length of the CDR3 is 17 residues. Trimming shortened V by 5 bases and J by 1 base, and 18 bases separated the two germline ends. As DNA, the CDR3 is TGTGCCAGCAGCCCCCGTCTCCCGGTGAGGTCTGGAAACACCATATATTTT. This codes for CASSPRLPVRSGNTIYF.

This clone was seen only once. The V call is TRBV7-2, the J call TRBJ2-1, with a possible D match to TRBD2 (5 bases). V was cut by 5 bases and J by 2 bases, with 10 bases left in between. This CDR3 has 14 amino acids. Germline-derived CDR1 and CDR2 are SGHTA and FQGNSA. CDR3 DNA: TGTGCCAGCAGCCGAGGCGGGCCCTACAATGAGCAGTTCTTC. Translation gives CASSRGGPYNEQFF.

The genes are TRBV9 and TRBJ1-1; D is unclear. The CDR3 contains 14 residues. The V end lost 4 bases, the J end lost 1 base, and 11 bases lay between the germline ends. Germline V CDR1 and CDR2: SGDLS, YYNGEE. The CDR3 region has the DNA TGTGCCAGCAGCACGTACGGTAGGAACACTGAAGCTTTCTTT. Translation gives CASSTYGRNTEAFF. Based on the CDR3 plus reference TRBV9 and TRBJ1-1, the full variable domain is DSGVTQTPKHLITATGQRVTLRCSPRSGDLSVYWYQQSLDQGLQFLIQYYNGEERAKGNILERFSAQQFPDLHSELNLSSLELGDSALYFCASSTYGRNTEAFFGQGTRLTVV.

The chain links TRBV9 to TRBJ1-1; D is undetermined. This CDR3 has 12 amino acids. Germline-derived CDR1 and CDR2 are SGDLS and YYNGEE. The V and J ends lost 4 bases and 7 bases respectively, with 11 bases between them. In DNA, the CDR3 is TGTGCCAGCAGCCTCCCACGGGATGAAGCTTTCTTT. Amino acids: CASSLPRDEAFF.

This clone was seen once. This chain uses TRBV7-6 with TRBJ1-1; D ambiguous. Germline lookup yields CDR1 SGHVS and CDR2 FNYEAQ. With 1 base removed from V and 1 base from J, the gap between germline ends came to 7 bases. This CDR3 contains 14 residues. CDR3 amino acids: CASSLVSENTEAFF. The CDR3, as DNA: TGTGCCAGCAGCTTAGTGTCAGAGAACACTGAAGCTTTCTTT.

This chain links TRBV2 with TRBJ1-5, with 9 bases matching TRBD1. The CDR3 covers 14 residues. Germline CDR1 and CDR2: SNHLY and FYNNEI. The V and J ends lost 5 bases and 2 bases, in that order; junction bases with no gene match: 1. CDR3 amino acids: CASSRTGGNQPQHF. For the CDR3, the DNA is TGTGCCAGCAGTCGGACAGGGGGCAATCAGCCCCAGCATTTT.

The V call is TRBV30, the J call TRBJ1-1; D is unresolved. The CDR3 totals 14 residues. V was clipped by 0 bases and J by 1 base, with 9 bases between them. The germline CDR1 and CDR2 sequences are GTSNPN and SVGIG (reference sequence). Written as DNA, the CDR3 is TGTGCCTGGAGTGTACTTCTCTGGAACACTGAAGCTTTCTTT. Its translation: CAWSVLLWNTEAFF. Full variable domain (remainder filled in from reference TRBV30 and TRBJ1-1): SQTIHQWPATLVQPVGSPLSLECTVEGTSNPNLYWYRQAAGRGLQLLFYSVGIGQISSEVPQNLSASRPQDRQFILSSKKLLLSDSGFYLCAWSVLLWNTEAFFGQGTRLTVV.

The J gene is TRBJ2-1, the V gene TRBV9; TRBD2 aligns across 8 bases. V dropped 2 bases and J dropped 4; count of bases not matched to a gene: 5. Per germline, CDR1 SGDLS and CDR2 YYNGEE. This CDR3 spans 15 amino acids. The CDR3 DNA is TGTGCCAGCAGCGTCCGTCTAGCGGGTTACAATGAGCAGTTCTTC. It is translated as CASSVRLAGYNEQFF.

This chain links TRBV10-3 with TRBJ1-5; D unclear. From germline, CDR1 is ENHRY and CDR2 SYGVKD. The CDR3 spans 12 residues. V dropped 10 bases and J dropped 3 bases, with 10 bases sitting between them. For the CDR3, the DNA is TGTGCCACCGCAGGAACCAATCAGCCCCAGCATTTT. Its translation is CATAGTNQPQHF.

The CDR3 DNA follows: TGTGCCAGTAGTATACCAGGAGCAGGGAACACTGAAGCTTTCTTT. It translates to CASSIPGAGNTEAFF. This chain links TRBV19 with TRBJ1-1; D is ambiguous. Trimming cost V 2 bases and J 1 base, with 11 bases left between them. The V gene's germline CDR1 is LNHDA and CDR2 SQIVND (reference sequence). CDR3 length: 15 amino acids.

This clone showed up just once. The CDR3 region has the DNA TGTGCCAGTAGTATAGCCAGGGCCAATGAGCAGTTCTTC. Translation gives CASSIARANEQFF. V is TRBV19 and J is TRBJ2-1; D possibly corresponds to TRBD1 (5 bases). The length of the CDR3 is 13 residues. In germline, CDR1 is LNHDA, CDR2 SQIVND (reference sequence). V gave up 1 base and J gave up 6 bases, with 7 bases separating them.

This chain links TRBV7-9 with TRBJ2-7; TRBD2 matches at 14 bases. The CDR3 is made up of 13 amino acids. CDR1 is SEHNR, CDR2 FQNEAQ, per germline (reference sequence). Trimming removed 8 bases from V and 7 bases from J; junction bases left unmatched: 4. The CDR3 DNA reads as TGTGCCAGCCTGGGACTAGCGGGAGTGGAGCAGTACTTC. It yields the protein CASLGLAGVEQYF.

The rearrangement uses TRBV5-1 and TRBJ2-5, with TRBD2 as a possible D gene (6 bases). Per the germline V gene, CDR1 is SGHRS and CDR2 is YFSETQ. The V and J ends lost 6 bases and 1 base respectively, with 10 bases between them. The CDR3 sequence is 13 residues long. CDR3 amino acids: CASTGELQETQYF. CDR3 nucleotides: TGCGCCAGCACGGGGGAACTCCAAGAGACCCAGTACTTC.

The gene calls are TRBV6-5 and TRBJ1-3; perhaps TRBD1 as D (6 bases). Trimming stripped 6 bases from V and 1 base from J, with 10 bases between. Germline V gene data show CDR1 as MNHEY and CDR2 as SVGAGI. The CDR3 covers 14 residues. The CDR3 region is CASSYRESGNTIYF. CDR3 nucleotides: TGTGCCAGCAGCTACAGGGAGTCTGGAAACACCATATATTTT.

The rearrangement joins TRBV2 to TRBJ1-1; D uncertain. The germline gives CDR1 SNHLY, CDR2 FYNNEI. Trimming stripped 10 bases from V and 0 bases from J, with 15 bases between. CDR3 size: 14 residues. DNA for the CDR3: TGTGCCACTTACCGGACCTATATGAACACTGAAGCTTTCTTT. Its translation is CATYRTYMNTEAFF.

The chain carries TRBV6-1 and TRBJ1-2, with a weak D call TRBD1 (6 bases). Trimming shortened V by 3 bases and J by 4 bases, and 18 bases separated the two germline ends. Germline values: CDR1 MNHNS, CDR2 SASEGT. The CDR3 has 16 amino acids. Here the CDR3 reads CASSEMTGRTGYGYTF. In nucleotides, the CDR3 is TGTGCCAGCAGTGAGATGACAGGCCGTACGGGCTATGGCTACACCTTC.

The rearrangement uses TRBV30 and TRBJ2-1; D is unclear. Germline CDR1 GTSNPN, CDR2 SVGIG (reference sequence). The V and J ends lost 2 bases and 7 bases respectively, with 9 bases between them. This CDR3 has 12 amino acids. The CDR3 reads CAWSSGPNEQFF. Here the CDR3 DNA reads TGTGCCTGGAGTTCGGGTCCGAATGAGCAGTTCTTC. Full variable domain (outside the CDR3, taken from reference TRBV30 and TRBJ2-1): SQTIHQWPATLVQPVGSPLSLECTVEGTSNPNLYWYRQAAGRGLQLLFYSVGIGQISSEVPQNLSASRPQDRQFILSSKKLLLSDSGFYLCAWSSGPNEQFFGPGTRLTVL.

The V gene is TRBV2, the J gene TRBJ2-2; TRBD2 agrees at 12 bases. The CDR3 is made up of 16 amino acids. Germline values: CDR1 SNHLY, CDR2 FYNNEI. The J segment lost 2 bases and the V segment lost 8 bases, leaving 6 bases of the junction unmatched. The chain's CDR3 is CASSTSGSYNTGELFF. In DNA form, the CDR3 reads TGTGCCAGCTCGACTAGCGGGAGCTACAACACCGGGGAGCTGTTTTTT.

The genes are TRBV2 and TRBJ2-7, with 11 bases aligning to TRBD2. The germline V gene has CDR1 SNHLY and CDR2 FYNNEI. V gave up 5 bases and J gave up 2 bases; unmatched junction bases: 5. The CDR3 covers 15 residues. This CDR3 reads CASSMGLAVTYEQYF. The DNA for the CDR3 is TGTGCCAGCAGTATGGGACTAGCGGTCACCTACGAGCAGTACTTC.

The chain has TRBV6-1 and TRBJ1-2; no reliable D call. Germline assignment: CDR1 MNHNS and CDR2 SASEGT. V was clipped by 4 bases and J by 4 bases, with 7 bases between them. The CDR3 has 12 amino acids. In nucleotides, the CDR3 is TGTGCCAGCAGTGTCGGGATCTATGGCTACACCTTC. Its translation is CASSVGIYGYTF.

The genes are TRBV10-3 and TRBJ1-2; TRBD1 agrees at 9 bases. There are 15 residues in the CDR3. Germline-derived CDR1 and CDR2 are ENHRY and SYGVKD. Trimming at V came to 7 bases and at J to 4 bases, leaving 10 bases not matched to a gene. CDR3: CAIKIQGAARYGYTF. CDR3 coding DNA: TGTGCCATCAAAATACAGGGGGCCGCTCGCTATGGCTACACCTTC.

The CDR3 sequence: CASSLASVATEAFF. CDR3 nucleotides: TGTGCCAGCAGCTTAGCCTCAGTGGCCACTGAAGCTTTCTTT. This chain uses TRBV7-2 with TRBJ1-1; D not certain. The CDR3 has 14 amino acids. The germline V gene encodes CDR1 SGHTA and CDR2 FQGNSA. V lost 0 bases to trimming and J lost 4 bases, with 9 bases between them.

CDR3 nucleotide sequence: TGTGCCAGCAGCCCTACAGGTAATGAGCAGTTCTTC. Protein: CASSPTGNEQFF. The chain couples TRBV7-2 to TRBJ2-1, with D maybe TRBD1 (5 bases). The germline CDR1 and CDR2 sequences are SGHTA and FQGNSA. Trimming stripped 5 bases from V and 7 bases from J, with 9 bases between. This CDR3 is 12 amino acids long.

This clone was picked up a small number of times. The chain employs TRBV30 and TRBJ2-5; D may be TRBD1 (6 bases). The CDR3 has 13 residues. CDR1 is GTSNPN and CDR2 is SVGIG in the germline V gene (reference sequence). The germline V and J ends were trimmed by 2 bases and 5 bases, with 12 bases remaining between them. CDR3 residues: CAWSPGVVETQYF. The CDR3 nucleotides read TGTGCCTGGAGTCCAGGGGTAGTGGAGACCCAGTACTTC.